These 32 T cell receptor beta chains were all obtained from the same sample, sequenced in a study of blood T cell repertoires in COVID-19. The assay was immunoSEQ multiplex PCR, and TCRdb's table has in-frame clones only and misses some. Of more than 250,000 clones in the sample, more than 70% are singletons; the top ten hold 0.95% to 1.5%. Sequenced material: PBMCs or T cells enriched from blood (not recorded which). These receptors originate from a middle-aged woman with acute COVID-19.

V usage is TRBV10-3 and J usage is TRBJ2-7; perhaps TRBD2 as D (6 bases). CDR1 is ENHRY and CDR2 is SYGVKD in the germline V gene. Trimming removed 3 bases from V and 3 bases from J, with 15 bases in between. The CDR3 has 15 residues. CDR3 nucleotides: TGTGCCATCAGTGATCCCCAGGGACTCTTCTACGAGCAGTACTTC. It yields the protein CAISDPQGLFYEQYF.

V is TRBV5-1 and J is TRBJ2-1; TRBD2 matches at 8 bases. Trimming took 1 base from V and 5 from J; bases not matched to a gene: 5. This CDR3 is 15 amino acids long. Per germline, CDR1 SGHRS and CDR2 YFSETQ. This CDR3 reads CASSLSGSPDNEQFF. The CDR3 DNA reads TGCGCCAGCAGCTTGAGCGGGAGCCCGGACAATGAGCAGTTCTTC.

The V and J genes are TRBV4-3 and TRBJ2-1; D not certain. CDR3 length equals 17 residues. Germline V gene lookup returns CDR1 LGHNA and CDR2 YSLEER. V was shortened by 0 bases and J by 2 bases, with 14 bases between the two germline ends. CDR3 protein: CASSQDHVVAAYNEQFF. As DNA, the CDR3 is TGCGCCAGCAGCCAAGATCACGTGGTAGCAGCCTACAATGAGCAGTTCTTC.

The chain is built from TRBV2 and TRBJ1-2; D gene uncertain. The CDR3 is made up of 14 amino acids. V gave up 4 bases and J gave up 5 bases, with 14 bases separating them. Germline V CDR1 and CDR2: SNHLY, FYNNEI. CDR3 sequence: CASSVMSEYYGYTF. The CDR3 bases are TGTGCCAGCAGTGTTATGTCAGAATATTATGGCTACACCTTC.

The rearrangement uses TRBV9 and TRBJ2-4; D remains unclear. The CDR3 is made up of 15 amino acids. Germline V CDR1 and CDR2: SGDLS, YYNGEE. Trimming shortened V by 0 bases and J by 8 bases, and 15 bases separated the two germline ends. The CDR3 DNA sequence: TGTGCCAGCAGCGTAGCCGCCGAAAGAGGAGACATTCAGTACTTC. This gives the protein CASSVAAERGDIQYF.

The chain combines TRBV7-3 with TRBJ2-1; 10 bases fit TRBD2. With V trimmed by 2 bases and J by 8 bases, 6 bases remained unmatched. The CDR3 is made up of 15 amino acids. Germline V gives CDR1 SGHTA, CDR2 FQGTGA. In DNA, the CDR3 is TGTGCCAGCAGCTTACTAGCGGGAGCGGGCGATGAGCAGTTCTTC. It specifies CASSLLAGAGDEQFF.

V is TRBV15 and J is TRBJ2-5; the match to TRBD2 covers 14 bases. The CDR3 is 15 residues long. V gave up 5 bases and J gave up 4 bases; unmatched junction bases: 3. Germline lookup yields CDR1 LNHNV and CDR2 YYDKDF (reference sequence). The CDR3 loop is CATSGGLAGVETQYF. In nucleotides, the CDR3 is TGTGCCACCAGCGGGGGACTAGCGGGAGTAGAGACCCAGTACTTC.

Only a few counts were recorded for this clone. This sequence joins TRBV7-8 and TRBJ1-2; 7 bases line up with TRBD1. The ends lost 5 bases at V and 4 bases at J; junction bases unmatched: 4. The CDR3 has 13 residues. CDR1 and CDR2 (germline): SGHVS, FQNEAQ. The DNA of the CDR3 is TGTGCCAGCAGCCCCCAGGGGGTCTATGGCTACACCTTC. Amino acids: CASSPQGVYGYTF.

V is TRBV6-2 or TRBV6-3 and J is TRBJ2-7, with TRBD1 identical over 9 bases. The ends lost 4 bases at V and 11 bases at J; junction bases unmatched: 6. The CDR3 totals 12 residues. Germline loops: CDR1 MNHEY, CDR2 SVGEGT. CDR3 in amino acids: CASSSSWDREYV. CDR3 nucleotides: TGTGCCAGCAGTTCGTCCTGGGACAGGGAGTACGTC.

The rearrangement uses TRBV3-1 (or the pseudogene TRBV3-2) and TRBJ2-1, with a tentative D call TRBD1 (6 bases). Germline assignment: CDR1 LGHDT and CDR2 YNNKEL (reference sequence). V lost 4 bases, J lost 6 bases, and 10 bases lay in between. The CDR3 has 13 residues. CDR3 nucleotide sequence: TGTGCCAGCAGCCGGATACAGGGCAATGAGCAGTTCTTC. It codes for CASSRIQGNEQFF.

This clone was detected only once. V usage is TRBV7-8 and J usage is TRBJ1-5; TRBD1 aligns across 7 bases. CDR1 and CDR2 from the germline V gene are SGHVS and FQNEAQ. Trimming at V came to 5 bases and at J to 0 bases, leaving 7 bases not matched to a gene. CDR3 size: 16 residues. As DNA, the CDR3 is TGTGCCAGCAGCCCTAACAGGGGCCCTAGCAATCAGCCCCAGCATTTT. It specifies CASSPNRGPSNQPQHF.

This clone has more than one count but fewer than ten. The rearrangement links TRBV5-5 to TRBJ1-6; no clear D gene. Trimming left V 7 bases short and J 6 bases short, with 17 bases between. The CDR3 extends over 15 amino acids. Germline-derived CDR1 and CDR2 are SGHKS and YYEKEE (reference sequence). The CDR3 nucleotides are TGTGCCAGCGGATCTTGGGCAGACCTTAATTCACCCCTCCACTTT. Translated: CASGSWADLNSPLHF.

V is TRBV9 and J is TRBJ1-4; 8 nucleotides line up with TRBD1. Trimming removed 1 base from V and 3 bases from J; junction bases left unmatched: 2. CDR1 SGDLS and CDR2 YYNGEE come from the germline V gene. The CDR3 covers 15 residues. DNA for the CDR3: TGTGCCAGCAGCGTACAGACAGGGGCTAATGAAAAACTGTTTTTT. This translates into CASSVQTGANEKLFF.

The V and J genes are TRBV10-3 and TRBJ2-1, with D maybe TRBD1 (5 bases). V shed 11 bases and J shed 3 bases, with 17 bases lying between them. Germline assignment: CDR1 ENHRY and CDR2 SYGVKD. The CDR3 loop spans 14 amino acids. Here the CDR3 reads CAVGDSLLYNEQFF. For the CDR3, the DNA is TGTGCCGTAGGGGATAGCCTGCTCTACAATGAGCAGTTCTTC.

The gene calls are TRBV24-1 and TRBJ1-1; D might be TRBD1 (5 bases). Per the germline V gene, CDR1 is KGHDR and CDR2 is SFDVKD. The V gene lost 4 bases and the J gene lost 4 bases, with 12 bases spanning the gap. This CDR3 is 14 amino acids long. The CDR3 DNA sequence: TGTGCCACCAGTGAACGGGGGACGGGCACTGAAGCTTTCTTT. This sequence encodes CATSERGTGTEAFF.

V gene TRBV29-1 combines with J gene TRBJ1-5, with D perhaps TRBD1 (5 bases). The V gene's germline CDR1 is SQVTM and CDR2 ANQGSEA. There are 14 residues in the CDR3. Trimming removed 7 bases at V and 2 bases at J, with 15 bases between. This CDR3 reads CSAVQGFGNQPQHF. The CDR3 DNA is TGCAGCGCTGTGCAGGGATTTGGCAATCAGCCCCAGCATTTT.

The chain combines TRBV2 with TRBJ2-7; D remains ambiguous. The V end was cut by 3 bases, the J end by 2 bases, with 11 bases between. Germline V gene lookup returns CDR1 SNHLY and CDR2 FYNNEI. This CDR3 region has 14 residues. Here the CDR3 reads CASSDSRRAYEQYV. For the CDR3, the DNA is TGTGCCAGCAGTGATTCGAGACGGGCCTACGAGCAGTACGTC.

This chain uses TRBV5-1 with TRBJ2-7; 8 bases line up with TRBD2. The germline CDR1 and CDR2 sequences are SGHRS and YFSETQ. The CDR3 length is 14 residues. Trimming cost V 0 bases and J 4 bases; bases outside gene matches: 3. Written as DNA, the CDR3 is TGCGCCAGCAGCTTGGCTAGCGGGTTATACGAGCAGTACTTC. It encodes CASSLASGLYEQYF.

The V call is TRBV4-3, the J call TRBJ2-2, with a weak D call TRBD2 (6 bases). CDR1 and CDR2 (germline): LGHNA, YSLEER. V gave up 4 bases and J gave up 6 bases, with 9 bases separating them. This CDR3 comprises 13 residues. The CDR3, as DNA: TGCGCCAGCAGCCTACTAGCCCCCGGGGAGCTGTTTTTT. This encodes CASSLLAPGELFF.

The chain couples TRBV10-1 to TRBJ1-1, with 11 positions matching TRBD1. This CDR3 region has 14 residues. Germline-derived CDR1 and CDR2 are WNHNN and SYGVQD (reference sequence). V was clipped by 5 bases and J by 10 bases; unmatched bases: 9. CDR3 loop: CASSSDRGLGVAFF. The CDR3 region has the DNA TGCGCCAGCAGTTCGGACAGGGGGCTGGGCGTAGCTTTCTTT.

This clone was seen a single time. The chain links TRBV2 to TRBJ1-1; the D gene is possibly TRBD1 (5 bases). CDR1 is SNHLY and CDR2 is FYNNEI in the germline V gene. The CDR3 contains 13 residues. Trimming took 9 bases from V and 0 from J, leaving 11 bases between them. The CDR3 nucleotides are TGTGCCAGACACAGGAACCTGAACACTGAAGCTTTCTTT. Its translation: CARHRNLNTEAFF.

The rearrangement joins TRBV24-1 to TRBJ1-5; 7 nucleotides agree with TRBD1. This CDR3 contains 14 residues. Trimming removed 3 bases from V and 4 bases from J; junction bases left unmatched: 2. Germline V CDR1 and CDR2: KGHDR, SFDVKD. CDR3 loop: CATSDAQGNQPQHF. As DNA, the CDR3 is TGTGCCACCAGTGATGCACAGGGGAATCAGCCCCAGCATTTT.

The CDR3 reads CASSGTGDEKLFF. The DNA of the CDR3 is TGTGCTAGTTCCGGGACAGGGGATGAAAAACTGTTTTTT. The chain links TRBV12-5 to TRBJ1-4; 10 positions match TRBD1. V gave up 8 bases and J gave up 6 bases; unmatched junction bases: 3. This CDR3 region has 13 residues. CDR1 and CDR2 from the germline V gene are LGHNT and FRNRAP.

V is TRBV9 and J is TRBJ2-6; 11 bases fit TRBD2. The CDR3 sequence is 19 residues long. After removal of 4 bases from V and 0 bases from J, the junction contained 9 bases not matched to a gene. Per germline, CDR1 SGDLS and CDR2 YYNGEE. The CDR3: CASSQILAGALSGANVLTF. The CDR3 coding sequence is TGTGCCAGCAGCCAAATACTAGCGGGAGCGCTCTCTGGGGCCAACGTCCTGACTTTC.

The rearrangement links TRBV3-1 (or the pseudogene TRBV3-2) to TRBJ1-3, with 11 bases matching TRBD1. Germline values: CDR1 LGHDT, CDR2 YNNKEL (reference sequence). The trim removed 5 bases at V and 2 bases at J, leaving 8 bases unmatched. This CDR3 is built from 17 residues. The CDR3 sequence: CASSGTGGLSTGNTIYF. For the CDR3, the DNA is TGTGCCAGCAGCGGGACAGGGGGTTTAAGTACTGGAAACACCATATATTTT.

J is TRBJ1-1 and V is TRBV28, with 10 positions matching TRBD1. The germline CDR1 and CDR2 sequences are MDHEN and SYDVKM. The CDR3 extends over 14 amino acids. V was pared by 4 bases and J by 5 bases, with 4 bases of the junction left unmatched. This CDR3 is CASSYGQGGTEAFF. CDR3 bases: TGTGCCAGCAGTTACGGACAGGGGGGGACTGAAGCTTTCTTT.

This chain connects TRBV13 to TRBJ2-2, with 11 positions matching TRBD2. Germline V gene sequence: CDR1 PRHDT, CDR2 FYEKMQ (reference sequence). CDR3 size: 14 residues. V dropped 5 bases and J dropped 4; count of bases not matched to a gene: 0. In DNA, the CDR3 is TGTGCCAGCAGCCTAGCGGGAGGCACCGGGGAGCTGTTTTTT. Protein product: CASSLAGGTGELFF.

This sequence joins TRBV10-3 and TRBJ2-5; maybe TRBD1 (6 bases). The V end lost 11 bases, the J end lost 0 bases, and 13 bases lay between the germline ends. Germline-derived CDR1 and CDR2 are ENHRY and SYGVKD. The CDR3 is 13 amino acids. In DNA form, the CDR3 reads TGTGCCGCAGCATACAGGGACCAAGAGACCCAGTACTTC. Translated, it gives CAAAYRDQETQYF.

The rearrangement links TRBV28 to TRBJ1-5; D is uncertain. The V and J ends lost 7 bases and 3 bases respectively, with 7 bases between them. The CDR3 has 12 residues. Germline CDR1 is MDHEN and CDR2 is SYDVKM. The CDR3 is CASNLLNQPQHF. DNA for the CDR3: TGTGCCAGCAATCTCCTCAATCAGCCCCAGCATTTT.

The V gene is TRBV6-5, the J gene TRBJ1-1, with D perhaps matching TRBD1 (6 bases). V dropped 5 bases and J dropped 3 bases, with 10 bases sitting between them. There are 13 residues in the CDR3. The germline V gene encodes CDR1 MNHEY and CDR2 SVGAGI. CDR3 coding DNA: TGTGCCAGCAGTCAGAACAGGGACACTGAAGCTTTCTTT. As protein: CASSQNRDTEAFF.

The chain is built from TRBV10-3 and TRBJ1-5, with 7 bases fitting TRBD1. The J segment lost 5 bases and the V segment lost 3 bases, leaving 4 bases of the junction unmatched. The CDR3 totals 14 residues. Per germline, CDR1 ENHRY and CDR2 SYGVKD. The CDR3 spells CAISEQGTDQPQHF. As DNA, the CDR3 is TGTGCCATCAGTGAACAGGGGACCGATCAGCCCCAGCATTTT.

This sequence joins TRBV5-5 and TRBJ2-1, with 8 bases lining up with TRBD1. Looked up from germline, CDR1 is SGHKS and CDR2 is YYEKEE (reference sequence). V lost 3 bases, J lost 5 bases, and 7 bases stayed unmatched. The CDR3 is 15 amino acids. CDR3 DNA: TGTGCCAGCAGCTACGACAGGGGTACTAACAATGAGCAGTTCTTC. This sequence encodes CASSYDRGTNNEQFF. Combining the CDR3 with reference TRBV5-5 and TRBJ2-1 gives the whole variable domain DAGVTQSPTHLIKTRGQQVTLRCSPISGHKSVSWYQQVLGQGPQFIFQYYEKEERGRGNFPDRFSARQFPNYSSELNVNALLLGDSALYLCASSYDRGTNNEQFFGPGTRLTVL.